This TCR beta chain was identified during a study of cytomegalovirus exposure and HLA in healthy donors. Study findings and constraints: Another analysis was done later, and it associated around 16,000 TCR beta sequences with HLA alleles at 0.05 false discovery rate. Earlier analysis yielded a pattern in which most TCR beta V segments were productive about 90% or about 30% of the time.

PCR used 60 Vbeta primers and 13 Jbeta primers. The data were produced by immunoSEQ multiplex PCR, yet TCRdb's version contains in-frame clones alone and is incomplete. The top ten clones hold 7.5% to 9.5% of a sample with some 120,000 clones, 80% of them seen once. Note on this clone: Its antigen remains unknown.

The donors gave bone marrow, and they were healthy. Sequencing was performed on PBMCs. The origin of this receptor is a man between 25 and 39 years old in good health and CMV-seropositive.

This CDR3 is CASSSAGVSTDTQYF. CDR3 nucleotides: TGTGCCAGCAGCTCCGCGGGAGTAAGCACAGATACGCAGTATTTT. J is TRBJ2-3 and V is TRBV7-3, with 7 bases identical to TRBD2. The CDR3 spans 15 residues. CDR1 SGHTA and CDR2 FQGTGA come from the germline V gene. With 4 bases clipped from V and 0 bases from J, the junction kept 4 bases outside the gene matches. Based on the CDR3 plus reference TRBV7-3 and TRBJ2-3, the full variable domain is GAGVSQTPSNKVTEKGKYVELRCDPISGHTALYWYRQSLGQGPEFLIYFQGTGAADDSGLPNDRFFAVRPEGSVSTLKIQRTERGDSAVYLCASSSAGVSTDTQYFGPGTRLTVL.